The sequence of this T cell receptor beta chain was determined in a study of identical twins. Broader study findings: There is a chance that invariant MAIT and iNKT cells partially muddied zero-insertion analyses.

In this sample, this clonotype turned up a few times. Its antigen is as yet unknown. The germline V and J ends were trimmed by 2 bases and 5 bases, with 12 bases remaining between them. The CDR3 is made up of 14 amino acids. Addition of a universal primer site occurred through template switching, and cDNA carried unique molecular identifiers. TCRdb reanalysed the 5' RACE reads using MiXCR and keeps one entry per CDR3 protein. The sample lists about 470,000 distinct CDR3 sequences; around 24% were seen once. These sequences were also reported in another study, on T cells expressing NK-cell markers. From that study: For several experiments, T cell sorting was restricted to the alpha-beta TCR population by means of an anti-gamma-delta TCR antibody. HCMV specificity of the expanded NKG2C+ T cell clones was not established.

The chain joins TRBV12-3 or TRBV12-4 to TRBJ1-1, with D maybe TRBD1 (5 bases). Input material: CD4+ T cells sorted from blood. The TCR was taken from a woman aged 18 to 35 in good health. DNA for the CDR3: TGTGCCAGCAGTTTAACGGTTCGGGGGACTGAAGCTTTCTTT. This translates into CASSLTVRGTEAFF.